These 9 T cell receptor beta chains were all obtained from the same sample, sequenced in a study of shared clonotypes between healthy human individuals. The method was immunoSEQ multiplex PCR; TCRdb's version includes in-frame clones alone and lacks a portion of them. The sample includes about 2,500,000 clones, approximately 94% seen only once; the top ten take roughly 0.14%. The sequencing sample was made of naive CD4+ T cells sorted from blood. The subset is: CD45RA+ positively selected. The receptors here all came from a man aged 18 to 29 in good health.

The chain links TRBV6-5 to TRBJ1-1; D gene uncertain. The germline gives CDR1 MNHEY, CDR2 SVGAGI. V was cut by 2 bases and J by 4 bases, with 8 bases left in between. The CDR3 has 13 residues. The CDR3 protein is CASSYAGSTEAFF. CDR3 bases: TGTGCCAGCAGTTACGCGGGTTCCACTGAAGCTTTCTTT.

The CDR3 loop is CASSYDRTGAYEQYF. CDR3 sequence (DNA): TGTGCCAGCAGTTACGACCGCACGGGGGCCTACGAGCAGTACTTC. V is TRBV6-5 and J is TRBJ2-7; weak D call: TRBD2 (6 bases). Germline CDR1 MNHEY, CDR2 SVGAGI. Between the trimmed V and J ends, which lost 2 bases and 2 bases, there was a span of 13 bases. The CDR3 is 15 amino acids.

For this clone: The sample contains more than one DNA sequence encoding this CDR3. J is TRBJ2-2 and V is TRBV5-1; TRBD2 matches 7 bases. J was trimmed by 4 bases and V by 0 bases; bases with no gene match: 6. CDR3 length: 16 amino acids. Germline lookup yields CDR1 SGHRS and CDR2 YFSETQ. CDR3 coding DNA: TGCGCCAGCAGCTTGGTGGCGGGGGATGTCACCGGGGAGCTGTTTTTT. Translated, it gives CASSLVAGDVTGELFF.

This clone occurred once. The chain couples TRBV19 to TRBJ2-2, with 7 bases that match TRBD1. Germline trimming cut 5 bases from V and 1 base from J; bases unmatched to any gene: 7. CDR3 length: 16 residues. CDR1 and CDR2 from the germline V gene are LNHDA and SQIVND (reference sequence). As DNA, the CDR3 is TGTGCCAGTAGTGCGACAGGGAGAGGGAACACCGGGGAGCTGTTTTTT. Residues: CASSATGRGNTGELFF.

This chain connects TRBV5-6 to TRBJ2-2, with TRBD1 as a possible D gene (6 bases). The CDR3 consists of 15 residues. CDR1 SGHDT and CDR2 YYEEEE come from the germline V gene. V dropped 4 bases and J dropped 5 bases, with 15 bases sitting between them. In DNA form, the CDR3 reads TGTGCCAGCAGCCCTTGGTTCAGGGGAACCGGGGAGCTGTTTTTT. Translated, it gives CASSPWFRGTGELFF. Complete variable domain (other parts from reference TRBV5-6 and TRBJ2-2): DAGVTQSPTHLIKTRGQQVTLRCSPKSGHDTVSWYQQALGQGPQFIFQYYEEEERQRGNFPDRFSGHQFPNYSSELNVNALLLGDSALYLCASSPWFRGTGELFFGEGSRLTVL.

This sequence joins TRBV9 and TRBJ2-3; 8 nucleotides agree with TRBD2. Germline V gives CDR1 SGDLS, CDR2 YYNGEE. There are 17 residues in the CDR3. J was trimmed by 2 bases and V by 2 bases; bases with no gene match: 10. CDR3 DNA: TGTGCCAGCAGCGTTTACCCTACTAGCGGTTACACAGATACGCAGTATTTT. Residues: CASSVYPTSGYTDTQYF.

The V call is TRBV28, the J call TRBJ2-7; 9 bases are a match to TRBD1. Trimming cost V 5 bases and J 2 bases; bases outside gene matches: 7. Germline V gives CDR1 MDHEN, CDR2 SYDVKM. This CDR3 comprises 15 residues. CDR3 region: CASSEQGTGPYEQYF. The CDR3 DNA reads as TGTGCCAGCAGTGAACAAGGGACAGGGCCCTACGAGCAGTACTTC. The whole variable domain, filled in from reference TRBV28 and TRBJ2-7, reads DVKVTQSSRYLVKRTGEKVFLECVQDMDHENMFWYRQDPGLGLRLIYFSYDVKMKEKGDIPEGYSVSREKKERFSLILESASTNQTSMYLCASSEQGTGPYEQYFGPGTRLTVT.

J is TRBJ1-2 and V is TRBV10-3; D is uncertain. CDR3 length equals 16 residues. V was pared by 0 bases and J by 0 bases, with 11 bases between. Germline CDR1 ENHRY, CDR2 SYGVKD. The CDR3 DNA reads as TGTGCCATCAGTGAGTCGAAGTCCCTCACTAACTATGGCTACACCTTC. Protein sequence: CAISESKSLTNYGYTF.

This sequence joins TRBV7-2 and TRBJ2-5; 11 positions agree with TRBD2. V shed 1 base and J 4 bases; nucleotides not matched to a gene: 8. The CDR3 runs to 17 residues. Germline V gives CDR1 SGHTA, CDR2 FQGNSA. The CDR3 sequence: CASSLVAGGGARETQYF. The DNA of the CDR3 is TGTGCCAGCAGCTTAGTAGCGGGAGGGGGGGCTAGAGAGACCCAGTACTTC.